This T cell receptor beta chain was recovered during a study of a mutant IDH1 vaccine in newly diagnosed glioma. Notes on the study in general: Evidence of vaccine-induced immune responses was documented in 80% to 95% of patients.

The ends lost 4 bases at V and 0 bases at J; junction bases unmatched: 5. The CDR3 has 16 residues. Looked up from germline, CDR1 is LGHNA and CDR2 is YNFKEQ. Comments on this clone: The antigen remains undetermined.

Stated time point: week 47, end of study. Topical imiquimod accompanied each vaccine dose, which consisted of 300 ug of mutant IDH1 20-mer peptide. New WHO grade 3 or 4 astrocytomas that were IDH1-mutant and ATRX-lost occurred in the donors. Using immunoSEQ multiplex PCR, the repertoire was profiled, and TCRdb retains in-frame clones only, with some absent. In the table there are more than 10,000 clones, just over 75% of which are singletons. V and J are TRBV4-2 and TRBJ2-5, with 10 bases lining up with TRBD2. The TCR sequence derives from a woman aged 40 to 55 with glioma. Sequencing used PBMCs, obtained from a glioma patient whose treatment included an IDH1 peptide vaccine. The CDR3 loop reads CASSLSGLADQETQYF. The DNA of the CDR3 is TGTGCCAGCAGCCTCTCTGGACTAGCGGACCAAGAGACCCAGTACTTC.